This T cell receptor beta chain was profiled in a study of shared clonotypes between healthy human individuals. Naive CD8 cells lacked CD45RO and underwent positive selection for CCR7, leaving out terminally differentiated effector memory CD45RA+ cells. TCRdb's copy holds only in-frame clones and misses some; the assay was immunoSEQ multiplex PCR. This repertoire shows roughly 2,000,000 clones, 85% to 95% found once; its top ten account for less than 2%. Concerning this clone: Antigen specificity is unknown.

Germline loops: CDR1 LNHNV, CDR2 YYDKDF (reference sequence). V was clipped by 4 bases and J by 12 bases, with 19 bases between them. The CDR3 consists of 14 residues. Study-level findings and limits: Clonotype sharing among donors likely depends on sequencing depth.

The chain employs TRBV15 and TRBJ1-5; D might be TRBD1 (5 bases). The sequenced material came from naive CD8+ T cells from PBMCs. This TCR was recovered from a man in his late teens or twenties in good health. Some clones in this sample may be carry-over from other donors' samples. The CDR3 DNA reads TGTGCCACCAGCACAACTTTAAGGGACGTATTCCAGCATTTT. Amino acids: CATSTTLRDVFQHF. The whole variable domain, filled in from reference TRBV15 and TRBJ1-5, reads DAMVIQNPRYQVTQFGKPVTLSCSQTLNHNVMYWYQQKSSQAPKLLFHYYDKDFNNEADTPDNFQSRRPNTSFCFLDIRSPGLGDTAMYLCATSTTLRDVFQHFGDGTRLSIL.